This entry describes one T cell receptor (beta chain). What it recognizes is unknown. The PCR made use of 60 Vbeta and 13 Jbeta primers. Some clones are missing from TCRdb's copy, which holds only in-frame ones; the method was immunoSEQ multiplex PCR. The sample shows 85,000 to 110,000 clones, approximately 66% of them seen only once. This entry comes from a study of cytomegalovirus exposure and HLA in healthy donors. Broader study findings: Several of the most significant clusters were apparently associated with common viral pathogens in a later analysis. Looking again later, the authors saw that most CMV-associated TCR beta chains seemed HLA-restricted. A classifier reportedly called cytomegalovirus status with high sensitivity and specificity. In a later analysis, about 17,000 TCR beta sequences were associated with HLA alleles at 0.05 false discovery rate.

The CDR3 runs 16 residues. The V gene's germline CDR1 is WNHNN and CDR2 SYGVQD (reference sequence). V gave up 4 bases and J gave up 4 bases; unmatched junction bases: 13. The sample comprised PBMCs. The chain recombines TRBV10-1 with TRBJ2-7; 7 nucleotides line up with TRBD1. This TCR derives from a woman aged 50 to 60 in good health and CMV-seronegative. The CDR3 DNA follows: TGCGCCAGCAGTGCTGCAGGAAGCAGGGGGATGTACGAGCAGTACTTC. Protein: CASSAAGSRGMYEQYF.